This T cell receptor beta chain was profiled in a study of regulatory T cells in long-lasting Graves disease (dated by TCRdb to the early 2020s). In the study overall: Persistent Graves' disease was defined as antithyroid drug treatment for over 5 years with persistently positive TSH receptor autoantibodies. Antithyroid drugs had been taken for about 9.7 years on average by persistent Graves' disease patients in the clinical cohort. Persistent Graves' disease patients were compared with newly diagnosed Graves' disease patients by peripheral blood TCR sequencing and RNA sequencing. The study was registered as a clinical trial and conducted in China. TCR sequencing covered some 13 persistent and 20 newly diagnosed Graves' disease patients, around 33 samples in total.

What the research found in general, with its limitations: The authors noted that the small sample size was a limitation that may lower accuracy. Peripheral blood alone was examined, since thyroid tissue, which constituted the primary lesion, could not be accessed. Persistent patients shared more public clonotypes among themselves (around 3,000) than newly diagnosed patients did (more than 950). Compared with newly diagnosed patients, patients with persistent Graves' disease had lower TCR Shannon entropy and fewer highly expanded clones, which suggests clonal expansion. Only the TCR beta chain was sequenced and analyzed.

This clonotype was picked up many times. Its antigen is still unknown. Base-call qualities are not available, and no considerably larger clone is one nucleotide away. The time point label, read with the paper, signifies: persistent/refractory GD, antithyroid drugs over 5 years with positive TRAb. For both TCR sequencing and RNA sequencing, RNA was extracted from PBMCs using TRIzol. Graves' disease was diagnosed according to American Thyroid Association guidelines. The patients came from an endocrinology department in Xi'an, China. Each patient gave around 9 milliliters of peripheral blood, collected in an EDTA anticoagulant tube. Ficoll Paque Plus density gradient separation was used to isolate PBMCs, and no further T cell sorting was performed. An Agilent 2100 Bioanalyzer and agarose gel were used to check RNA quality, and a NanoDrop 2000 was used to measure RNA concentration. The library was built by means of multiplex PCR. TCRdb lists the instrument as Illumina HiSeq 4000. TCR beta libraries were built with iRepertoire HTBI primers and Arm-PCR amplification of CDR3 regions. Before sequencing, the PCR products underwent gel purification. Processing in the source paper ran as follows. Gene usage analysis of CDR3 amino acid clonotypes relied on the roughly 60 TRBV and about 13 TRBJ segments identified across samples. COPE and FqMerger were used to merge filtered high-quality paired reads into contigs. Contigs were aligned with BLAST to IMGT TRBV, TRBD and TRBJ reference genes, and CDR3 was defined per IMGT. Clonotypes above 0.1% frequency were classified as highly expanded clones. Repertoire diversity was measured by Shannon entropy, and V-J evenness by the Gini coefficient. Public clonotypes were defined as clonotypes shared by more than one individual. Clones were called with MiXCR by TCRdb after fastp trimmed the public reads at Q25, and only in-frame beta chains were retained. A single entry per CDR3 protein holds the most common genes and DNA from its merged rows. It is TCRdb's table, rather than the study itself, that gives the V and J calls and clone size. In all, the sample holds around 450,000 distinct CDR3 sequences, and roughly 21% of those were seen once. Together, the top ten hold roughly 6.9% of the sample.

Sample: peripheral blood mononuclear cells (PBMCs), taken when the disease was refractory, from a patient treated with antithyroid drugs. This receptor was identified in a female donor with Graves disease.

The nucleotide sequence reads TGTGCCAGCAAGGACATAAACCAAGAGACCCAGTACTTC. Its protein product is CASKDINQETQYF. The V gene is TRBV2 and the J gene is TRBJ2-5, with TRBD1 as a weak D call on 5 bases. V gives up 7 bases and J gives up 0 bases, and the segment between their germline ends measures 9 bases. Counted from cysteine to phenylalanine, this CDR3 has 13 amino acids. Of the read, only the CDR3 DNA is kept; its 39 bases are in frame from base 1. In the germline V gene, CDR1 corresponds to SNHLY and CDR2 to FYNNEI.